The clone carrying this TCR beta chain occurred a few times. Its antigen is unknown. The data are from a study of blood T cells in healthy people across ages. Study-level results: A roughly linear age-dependent decrease characterized TCR beta diversity per million T cells. Strong correlation existed between TCR beta diversity and naive T cell percentage. Higher diversity, along with more naive CD4+ cells, distinguished long-lived donors from aged donors.

The authors ran a second PCR of 7 to 11 cycles using a sample-barcoded 5' primer and a J-beta primer mix. TCRdb processed the 5' RACE reads anew with MiXCR; each CDR3 protein has one entry. Of about 1.5 million distinct CDR3 sequences listed, approximately 39% are singletons. Germline V CDR1 and CDR2: SEHNR, FQNEAQ (reference sequence). The CDR3 has 12 amino acids. V was trimmed by 5 bases and J by 5 bases, leaving 7 bases between them. Isolation per sample recovered at least 7 million PBMCs. Sequencing input: blood. The receptor comes from a woman aged 18-30 years in good health. V is TRBV7-9 and J is TRBJ1-5, with D hard to call. CDR3 nucleotides: TGTGCCAGCAGCCGGATGGATCAGCCCCAGCATTTT. As protein: CASSRMDQPQHF.